These 7 T cell receptor beta chains were all obtained from the same sample, sequenced in a study of blood T cells in healthy people across ages. For the second PCR, which ran for roughly 6 to 12 cycles, a sample-barcoded 5' primer and a J-beta primer mix were used. TCRdb recomputed calls from the 5' RACE reads with MiXCR, one row per CDR3 protein. The table includes approximately 790,000 distinct CDR3 sequences, around two thirds detected once. Sequenced sample: blood. All receptors come from a man aged 25 to 40 in good health.

This clonotype was observed a few times. The V and J genes are TRBV29-1 and TRBJ2-5; maybe TRBD2 (5 bases). V dropped 8 bases and J dropped 5 bases, with 18 bases sitting between them. Germline loops: CDR1 SQVTM, CDR2 ANQGSEA. The CDR3 loop spans 13 amino acids. The CDR3 spells CSIRAAPGETQYF. The CDR3 DNA follows: TGCAGCATAAGAGCGGCCCCGGGGGAGACCCAGTACTTC.

This clonotype was detected ten times or more. The chain uses TRBV28 and TRBJ2-1, with D perhaps matching TRBD2 (5 bases). From germline, CDR1 is MDHEN and CDR2 SYDVKM. Trimming removed 3 bases at V and 4 bases at J, with 10 bases between. This CDR3 is 14 amino acids long. This CDR3 is CASSFPREYNEQFF. CDR3 coding DNA: TGTGCCAGCAGTTTTCCGAGGGAATACAATGAGCAGTTCTTC.

The CDR3 region is CSAGGLAGGLGSAGELFF. Here the CDR3 DNA reads TGCAGTGCTGGGGGACTAGCGGGGGGGCTCGGAAGCGCCGGGGAGCTGTTTTTT. The chain carries TRBV20-1 and TRBJ2-2; 16 bases are shared with TRBD2. Germline CDR1 is DFQATT and CDR2 is SNEGSKA (reference sequence). V lost 5 bases, J lost 6 bases, and 12 bases stayed unmatched. The CDR3 consists of 18 residues.

The rearrangement joins TRBV20-1 to TRBJ2-5; TRBD2 might be the D (5 bases). The CDR3 totals 13 residues. Germline CDR1 is DFQATT and CDR2 is SNEGSKA (reference sequence). V was shortened by 6 bases and J by 2 bases, with 13 bases between the two germline ends. This CDR3 is CSAERTGQETQYF. As DNA, the CDR3 is TGCAGTGCGGAACGGACTGGACAAGAGACCCAGTACTTC.

In this sample, this clonotype turned up a few times. The V call is TRBV7-2, the J call TRBJ2-4, with 12 bases matching TRBD2. Trimming took 5 bases from V and 7 from J; bases not matched to a gene: 12. CDR3 length: 17 residues. Germline V gene sequence: CDR1 SGHTA, CDR2 FQGNSA. CDR3 nucleotides: TGTGCCAGCAGCGACGCTAGCGGGGGGGCTCGGTCGAACATTCAGTACTTC. Amino acid sequence: CASSDASGGARSNIQYF.

V gene TRBV27 combines with J gene TRBJ2-2, with D hard to call. V was pared by 5 bases and J by 2 bases, with 12 bases between. The CDR3 has 15 amino acids. Looked up from germline, CDR1 is MNHEY and CDR2 is SMNVEV (reference sequence). The CDR3 loop is CASSPITANTGELFF. As DNA, the CDR3 is TGTGCCAGCAGTCCGATAACAGCTAACACCGGGGAGCTGTTTTTT.

The rearrangement joins TRBV20-1 to TRBJ2-3; the match to TRBD2 covers 11 bases. The CDR3 sequence is 17 residues long. V was pared by 3 bases and J by 1 base, with 9 bases of the junction left unmatched. Germline V gene data show CDR1 as DFQATT and CDR2 as SNEGSKA (reference sequence). The CDR3 here is CSARPTSGGGGTDTQYF. In nucleotides, the CDR3 is TGCAGTGCTAGGCCAACTAGCGGGGGAGGGGGCACAGATACGCAGTATTTT.